The next 25 T cell receptor beta chains were all read from a single sample in a study of shared clonotypes between healthy human individuals (dated by TCRdb to the early 2020s). Receptors were amplified or captured by the immunoSEQ multiplex PCR assay. Imported from immuneACCESS, the table was reduced by TCRdb to in-frame sequences with V and J called. These copies leave out some clones; in studies compared against another copy, an unresolved V gene accounts for under half, and the cause of the remainder is not known. For this sample there are roughly 1,000,000 clones; around 78% appear just once. The ten largest clones represent around 0.6% of the sample. Sample: memory CD4+ T cells from PBMCs. The cell subset or site label corresponds to: CD45RA-negative fraction. The receptors shown here come from a man between 18 and 29 years old in good health. Some clones in this sample may be carry-over from other donors' samples.

This clone showed up many times. This specimen includes other DNA sequences encoding the same CDR3. CDR3 in DNA: TGCAGCGTTGTCGGGACAGAGGGTGAAAAACTGTTTTTT. This gives the protein CSVVGTEGEKLFF. This rearrangement joins TRBV29-1 to TRBJ1-4; TRBD1 matches at 7 bases. Losses at the gene ends were 4 bases for V and 7 bases for J; bases not matched to a gene: 6. The CDR3 runs 13 residues. Germline V gene sequence: CDR1 SQVTM, CDR2 ANQGSEA.

The chain is built from TRBV25-1 and TRBJ2-1; D is perhaps TRBD1 or TRBD2 (5 bases each). The length of the CDR3 is 16 residues. Germline V gene sequence: CDR1 MGHDK, CDR2 SYGVNS. V lost 8 bases and J lost 2, with 19 bases in between. CDR3: CASGSSTGTAYNEQFF. DNA of the CDR3: TGTGCCAGCGGATCTTCTACCGGGACCGCCTACAATGAGCAGTTCTTC.

Regarding this clone: The same CDR3 arises from other DNA sequences in this sample as well. The chain joins TRBV2 to TRBJ2-5, with 8 bases identical to TRBD1. Losses at the gene ends were 2 bases for V and 5 bases for J; bases not matched to a gene: 4. In germline, CDR1 is SNHLY, CDR2 FYNNEI. The CDR3 is made up of 14 amino acids. Here the CDR3 reads CASSERTGKETQYF. The CDR3, as DNA: TGTGCCAGCAGTGAACGGACAGGGAAGGAGACCCAGTACTTC.

The V gene is TRBV10-3, the J gene TRBJ1-1; D call uncertain. CDR3 length: 14 amino acids. The germline V gene encodes CDR1 ENHRY and CDR2 SYGVKD. Trimming pared 0 bases from V and 7 bases from J, leaving 12 bases between. In nucleotides, the CDR3 is TGTGCCATCAGTGAGTCCAAGGGCACGGTTGAAGCTTTCTTT. Amino acids: CAISESKGTVEAFF.

A note on this clone: At one end the junction does not follow the germline gene, possibly because of a read error. The identical CDR3 is also encoded by other nucleotide sequences in the sample. The chain combines TRBV7-8 with TRBJ2-5; 10 bases agree with TRBD2. The CDR3 is made up of 16 amino acids. In germline, CDR1 is SGHVS, CDR2 FQNEAQ. The chain's CDR3 is CASRKGLAAVQETQYF. In DNA form, the CDR3 reads TGCGCCAGCAGGAAAGGACTAGCGGCGGTCCAAGAGACCCAGTACTTC.

The chain joins TRBV29-1 to TRBJ1-5; D unclear. This CDR3 region has 11 residues. Germline lookup yields CDR1 SQVTM and CDR2 ANQGSEA. Deletions cut 3 bases from V and 11 bases from J, with 11 bases between. The CDR3 is CSVDSGEAQHF. The CDR3 DNA reads TGCAGCGTTGATTCTGGGGAGGCCCAGCATTTT.

Points on this clone: The same CDR3 is also encoded by other DNA sequences in this sample. The chain links TRBV5-6 to TRBJ2-7; TRBD2 matches at 13 bases. V lost 3 bases to trimming and J lost 7 bases; unmatched junction nucleotides: 1. The CDR3 length is 13 residues. In germline, CDR1 is SGHDT, CDR2 YYEEEE. The DNA of the CDR3 is TGTGCCAGCAGCTCGGGACTAGCGGGAGAGCAGTACTTC. This gives the protein CASSSGLAGEQYF.

The J gene is TRBJ2-1, the V gene TRBV2, with a tentative D call TRBD2 (6 bases). Between the trimmed V and J ends, which lost 6 bases and 1 base, there was a span of 10 bases. From germline, CDR1 is SNHLY and CDR2 FYNNEI. CDR3 size: 14 residues. The CDR3 nucleotides read TGTGCCAGCAGCCTAGCGAGATCCTACAATGAGCAGTTCTTC. Its translation is CASSLARSYNEQFF.

The chain employs TRBV4-2 and TRBJ2-5; D unresolved. The CDR3 covers 14 residues. Germline V gene lookup returns CDR1 LGHNA and CDR2 YNFKEQ. V lost 0 bases to trimming and J lost 2 bases, with 7 bases between them. CDR3 region: CASSQDALQETQYF. The CDR3 DNA reads TGTGCCAGCAGCCAAGACGCTCTTCAAGAGACCCAGTACTTC.

V usage is TRBV5-1 and J usage is TRBJ2-7, with 12 bases that match TRBD2. CDR3 size: 15 residues. Germline V lookup: CDR1 SGHRS, CDR2 YFSETQ. The trim removed 5 bases at V and 0 bases at J, leaving 3 bases unmatched. CDR3 DNA sequence: TGCGCCAGCAGACCGGGACTAGCGGGCTCCTACGAGCAGTACTTC. Its protein is CASRPGLAGSYEQYF.

The chain joins TRBV7-3 to TRBJ1-1, with D tentatively TRBD1 (5 bases). V shed 4 bases and J shed 1 base, with 16 bases lying between them. The CDR3 extends over 16 amino acids. In germline, CDR1 is SGHTA, CDR2 FQGTGA. The CDR3 DNA follows: TGTGCCAGCAGCTCCGTCGGCGGGGCCGCGAACACTGAAGCTTTCTTT. Encoded protein: CASSSVGGAANTEAFF.

Comment on this clone: The junction differs from germline at one of its ends, possibly a read error. V is TRBV7-6 and J is TRBJ1-2; D is uncertain. Germline V gives CDR1 SGHVS, CDR2 FNYEAQ. The length of the CDR3 is 12 residues. The CDR3 bases are TGTGCCAGCAGCTTAGGAGGGTTTTGGGCCCACTTC. Its protein is CASSLGGFWAHF.

This rearrangement joins TRBV27 to TRBJ2-1; D perhaps matches TRBD2 (5 bases). The CDR3 sequence is 13 residues long. Germline CDR1 is MNHEY and CDR2 is SMNVEV (reference sequence). Trimming took 3 bases from V and 7 from J, leaving 10 bases between them. In DNA form, the CDR3 reads TGTGCCAGCAGTTTCGAAAGGAGGAATGAGCAGTTCTTC. This translates into CASSFERRNEQFF.

A single count supports this clone. V and J are TRBV7-9 and TRBJ2-3, with TRBD2 identical over 10 bases. The V segment lost 3 bases and the J segment 6 bases; nucleotides outside the gene matches: 6. This CDR3 is built from 15 residues. Looked up from germline, CDR1 is SEHNR and CDR2 is FQNEAQ (reference sequence). CDR3 protein: CASSFLAGVEDTQYF. The DNA of the CDR3 is TGTGCCAGCAGCTTCCTAGCGGGAGTGGAGGATACGCAGTATTTT.

The rearrangement joins TRBV6-1 to TRBJ2-1; 10 nucleotides agree with TRBD2. Trimming at V came to 9 bases and at J to 0 bases, leaving 5 bases not matched to a gene. CDR1 and CDR2 from the germline V gene are MNHNS and SASEGT. This CDR3 is built from 15 residues. CDR3 nucleotide sequence: TGTGCCAGTGAGGGACTAGCGAGCTCCTACAATGAGCAGTTCTTC. Translation: CASEGLASSYNEQFF.

About this clone itself: A single base separates this from a much larger clone, so it may be a read error. This CDR3 is also generated by other DNA sequences in the sample. The J gene is TRBJ2-6, the V gene TRBV2; no definite D call. V was shortened by 4 bases and J by 0 bases, with 4 bases between the two germline ends. Germline loops: CDR1 SNHLY, CDR2 FYNNEI. The CDR3 consists of 14 residues. The CDR3 bases are TGTGCCAGCAGTGGCAGCTCTGGGGCCAACGTCCTGACTTTC. Residues: CASSGSSGANVLTF.

A single count supports this clone. This chain connects TRBV5-6 to TRBJ1-1; 8 bases align to TRBD1. Germline-derived CDR1 and CDR2 are SGHDT and YYEEEE. The J segment lost 5 bases and the V segment lost 0 bases, leaving 9 bases of the junction unmatched. The CDR3 is 16 amino acids. CDR3 DNA: TGTGCCAGCAGCTTGGCGTTTCGGACAGGGCGGACTGAAGCTTTCTTT. This translates into CASSLAFRTGRTEAFF.

The chain employs TRBV7-2 and TRBJ2-7, with D possibly TRBD1 on 5 matching bases. Trimming took 8 bases from V and 3 from J, leaving 17 bases between them. There are 14 residues in the CDR3. Germline assignment: CDR1 SGHTA and CDR2 FQGNSA. The chain's CDR3 is CASSERGVFYEQYF. The CDR3 region has the DNA TGTGCCAGCTCAGAAAGGGGCGTTTTCTACGAGCAGTACTTC.

The chain employs TRBV23-1 and TRBJ2-1, with 7 positions matching TRBD1. TRBV23-1 is classed as an ORF, of uncertain function. This CDR3 is 14 amino acids long. J lost 8 bases, V lost 5 bases, and 9 bases had no gene match. The CDR3 bases are TGCGCCAGCAGTTCCCGGGACAGAGGATATGAGCAGTTCTTC. Its translation is CASSSRDRGYEQFF.

As DNA, the CDR3 is TGTGCCAGCAGCTTATTAGGACAGGCCTCTGGAAACACCATATATTTT. Translating it yields CASSLLGQASGNTIYF. The chain carries TRBV7-2 and TRBJ1-3, with 7 bases fitting TRBD1. This CDR3 contains 16 residues. J lost 0 bases, V lost 2 bases, and 4 bases had no gene match. Germline values: CDR1 SGHTA, CDR2 FQGNSA.

The chain recombines TRBV11-2 with TRBJ1-4; D ambiguous. The CDR3 is 14 amino acids. Germline loops: CDR1 SGHAT, CDR2 FQNNGV. V lost 5 bases to trimming and J lost 10 bases, with 17 bases between them. This CDR3 reads CASSTRKTEGKLFF. The CDR3 region has the DNA TGTGCCAGCAGCACCAGGAAAACCGAAGGAAAACTGTTTTTT. Complete variable domain (other parts from reference TRBV11-2 and TRBJ1-4): EAGVAQSPRYKIIEKRQSVAFWCNPISGHATLYWYQQILGQGPKLLIQFQNNGVVDDSQLPKDRFSAERLKGVDSTLKIQPAKLEDSAVYLCASSTRKTEGKLFFGSGTQLSVL.

A single count supports this clone. V and J are TRBV5-1 and TRBJ2-3; D might be TRBD2 (6 bases). The germline V gene has CDR1 SGHRS and CDR2 YFSETQ. This CDR3 spans 17 amino acids. V dropped 0 bases and J dropped 0 bases, with 14 bases sitting between them. The DNA of the CDR3 is TGCGCCAGCAGCTTGGCCGGGGGAAGTTTTAGCACAGATACGCAGTATTTT. It specifies CASSLAGGSFSTDTQYF.

As regards this clone: At the DNA level, this CDR3 is encoded by other sequences in the same sample as well. The chain recombines TRBV5-6 with TRBJ2-7; 10 bases agree with TRBD1. The CDR3 is made up of 14 amino acids. CDR1 SGHDT and CDR2 YYEEEE come from the germline V gene. J gave up 6 bases and V 4 bases, and 7 bases lay outside the gene matches. CDR3 nucleotide sequence: TGTGCCAGCAGCCTCAGACAGGGGGCGGGCGAGCAGTACTTC. This translates into CASSLRQGAGEQYF.

The gene calls are TRBV10-3 and TRBJ1-2, with D maybe TRBD1 (5 bases). Trimming shortened V by 4 bases and J by 0 bases, and 6 bases separated the two germline ends. CDR3 size: 13 residues. Germline CDR1 and CDR2: ENHRY and SYGVKD. The CDR3 region is CAISGGTNYGYTF. In nucleotides, the CDR3 is TGTGCCATCAGTGGGGGCACTAACTATGGCTACACCTTC.

The V and J genes are TRBV5-3 and TRBJ2-1, with a tentative D call TRBD1 (6 bases). TRBV5-3 is an ORF; its function is uncertain. Trimming shortened V by 0 bases and J by 1 base, and 17 bases separated the two germline ends. The CDR3 is 18 amino acids. This CDR3 reads CARSLDRSRQASYNEQFF. The DNA for the CDR3 is TGTGCCAGAAGCTTGGACCGCTCCAGACAGGCGTCCTACAATGAGCAGTTCTTC.